This is a list of T cell receptor beta chains from one sample in a study of T cells in localized non-small cell lung cancer. Generated by immunoSEQ multiplex PCR, the TCRdb table keeps only in-frame clones and is missing some. The sample has over 50,000 clones, roughly 88% seen once. Sequenced material: peripheral blood, taken before any cancer treatment. The source of these receptors is a woman aged 35-75 years with stage I lung adenocarcinoma. CDR3s include the opening cysteine and the closing phenylalanine or tryptophan. The D gene is left open where the match is weak. Only some rows state a clone size, as once, few, many or a class for expanded clones.

j_call | v_call | clone_size | d_call | cdr3_aa | cdr3_nt
TRBJ2-2 | TRBV18 | NA | NA | CASSPGRGESGELFF | TGTGCCAGCTCACCGGGCAGGGGAGAATCCGGGGAGCTGTTTTTT
TRBJ2-4 | TRBV5-6 | NA | NA | CATHKGIQNIQYF | TGTGCCACCCATAAGGGGATCCAAAACATTCAGTACTTC
TRBJ1-5 | TRBV19 | NA | TRBD1 | CASSPGGDQPQHF | TGTGCCAGTAGCCCAGGGGGCGATCAGCCCCAGCATTTT
TRBJ1-2 | TRBV28 | NA | NA | CASIPGRGYGYTF | TGTGCCAGCATCCCGGGCAGGGGCTATGGCTACACCTTC
TRBJ1-2 | TRBV27 | NA | NA | CASSLRAANYGYTF | TGTGCCAGCAGTTTACGGGCAGCTAACTATGGCTACACCTTC
TRBJ2-6 | TRBV30 | NA | NA | CAWSRGAEGVLTF | TGTGCCTGGAGCCGGGGGGCGGAGGGCGTCCTGACTTTC
TRBJ1-1 | TRBV5-6 | once | NA | CASSPATVRITEAFF | TGTGCCAGCAGCCCAGCCACAGTCAGAATCACTGAAGCTTTCTTT
TRBJ1-5 | TRBV7-8 | NA | NA | CASSLTGSSNQPQHF | TGTGCCAGCAGCTTGACAGGATCTAGCAATCAGCCCCAGCATTTT
TRBJ2-5 | TRBV6-5 | NA | NA | CASTPTGRGGETQYF | TGTGCCAGCACCCCCACGGGGCGGGGAGGAGAGACCCAGTACTTC
TRBJ1-5 | TRBV6-6 | NA | NA | CASSVRINQPQHF | TGTGCCAGCAGTGTCAGGATCAATCAGCCCCAGCATTTT
TRBJ2-3 | TRBV7-2 | NA | NA | CASSWGRGDTQYF | TGTGCCAGCAGCTGGGGTAGGGGAGATACGCAGTATTTT
TRBJ2-1 | TRBV11-1 | NA | NA | CASSLDLGASYNEQFF | TGTGCCAGCAGCTTAGATCTGGGGGCCTCCTACAATGAGCAGTTCTTC
TRBJ1-3 | TRBV28 | NA | NA | CASSPYRGAGAGNTIYF | TGTGCCAGCAGTCCGTACCGGGGGGCAGGGGCGGGAAACACCATATATTTT
TRBJ2-3 | TRBV19 | NA | TRBD2 | CASGLAGPDTQYF | TGTGCCAGTGGACTAGCGGGACCAGATACGCAGTATTTT
TRBJ2-1 | TRBV27 | once | TRBD2 | CASSLKLAGGRDEQFF | TGTGCCAGCAGTTTAAAACTAGCGGGGGGGCGAGATGAGCAGTTCTTC
TRBJ2-1 | TRBV28 | NA | NA | CASSPGTFKRHNEQFF | TGTGCCAGCAGCCCCGGGACTTTCAAACGTCACAATGAGCAGTTCTTC
TRBJ1-1 | TRBV30 | NA | NA | CAWSVRGGTEAFF | TGTGCCTGGAGTGTAAGAGGGGGCACTGAAGCTTTCTTT
TRBJ1-5 | TRBV6-6 | NA | NA | CASSYSTGSQPQHF | TGTGCCAGCAGTTACTCGACGGGATCTCAGCCCCAGCATTTT
TRBJ1-5 | TRBV30 | few | NA | CAWSVPHGGGYQPQHF | TGTGCCTGGAGTGTACCCCACGGCGGGGGCTATCAGCCCCAGCATTTT
TRBJ1-3 | TRBV7-8 | NA | NA | CASSLVQGSSGNTIYF | TGTGCCAGCAGCTTAGTTCAGGGCAGCTCTGGAAACACCATATATTTT
TRBJ1-3 | TRBV9 | NA | NA | CASSATSNRATGNTIYF | TGTGCCAGCAGCGCAACTTCGAACAGGGCTACTGGAAACACCATATATTTT
TRBJ2-2 | TRBV7-3 | NA | NA | CASSPNRGGTGELFF | TGTGCCAGCAGCCCCAACCGTGGGGGGACCGGGGAGCTGTTTTTT
TRBJ1-1 | TRBV29-1 | once | NA | CSVVGRTEAFF | TGCAGCGTGGTGGGACGAACTGAAGCTTTCTTT
TRBJ2-3 | TRBV5-1 | NA | TRBD2 | CASSSSTSGTDTQYF | TGCGCCAGCAGCTCATCCACTAGCGGCACAGATACGCAGTATTTT
TRBJ2-1 | TRBV5-1 | NA | TRBD2 | CASSLELAGIRSYNEQFF | TGCGCCAGCAGCTTGGAACTAGCGGGGATTAGGTCCTACAATGAGCAGTTCTTC
TRBJ1-2 | TRBV30 | NA | TRBD1 | CAWTRDRAGYTF | TGTGCCTGGACCCGGGACAGGGCCGGCTACACCTTC
TRBJ1-2 | TRBV6-5 | NA | TRBD1 | CASSYKGQGNYGYTF | TGTGCCAGCAGTTACAAAGGACAGGGCAACTATGGCTACACCTTC
TRBJ1-5 | TRBV6-1 | NA | TRBD1 | CASSWTGGVNQPQHF | TGTGCCAGCAGTTGGACAGGGGGCGTGAATCAGCCCCAGCATTTT
TRBJ1-2 | TRBV27 | NA | NA | CASSLLSSLSYTF | TGTGCCAGCAGTTTATTAAGCTCCCTGAGCTACACCTTC
TRBJ2-6 | TRBV6-5 | NA | NA | CASRDPLANVLTF | TGTGCCAGCAGGGACCCTCTGGCCAACGTCCTGACTTTC
TRBJ2-1 | TRBV27 | NA | TRBD1 | CASSLSGQVYNEQFF | TGTGCCAGCAGTTTATCGGGACAGGTTTACAATGAGCAGTTCTTC
TRBJ2-6 | TRBV28 | NA | NA | CASSKNQGSHSGANVLTF | TGTGCCAGCTCAAAGAACCAGGGGTCCCACTCTGGGGCCAACGTCCTGACTTTC
TRBJ1-2 | TRBV28 | NA | NA | CASSPPGTRDYGYTF | TGTGCCAGCAGTCCGCCCGGGACACGGGACTATGGCTACACCTTC
TRBJ2-7 | TRBV30 | NA | NA | CAWGSQRRQYF | TGTGCCTGGGGATCCCAGAGGAGGCAGTACTTC
TRBJ2-7 | TRBV7-6 | NA | TRBD2 | CASSASGGTYYEQYF | TGTGCCAGCAGCGCAAGCGGGGGCACCTACTACGAGCAGTACTTC
TRBJ1-2 | TRBV1 | medium-sized | NA | CTSSQADYTF | TGCACCAGCAGCCAAGCTGACTACACCTTC
TRBJ2-7 | TRBV5-1 | NA | NA | CASSLSAGSSYEQYF | TGCGCCAGCAGCTTGAGTGCGGGAAGCTCCTACGAGCAGTACTTC
TRBJ2-7 | TRBV10-3 | NA | NA | CAISESTEAGEQYF | TGTGCCATCAGTGAGTCGACAGAAGCTGGAGAGCAGTACTTC
TRBJ2-2 | TRBV5-6 | NA | TRBD2 | CASRGLAGNTGELFF | TGTGCCAGCAGAGGACTAGCGGGTAACACCGGGGAGCTGTTTTTT
TRBJ2-7 | TRBV4-2 | NA | TRBD1 | CASSWGRDSLYEQYF | TGTGCCAGCAGCTGGGGTAGGGACAGTCTCTACGAGCAGTACTTC
TRBJ1-1 | TRBV10-3 | NA | NA | CAISAGATNTEAFF | TGTGCCATCAGTGCGGGGGCCACGAACACTGAAGCTTTCTTT